These 2 T cell receptor beta chains share one sample of origin, sequenced in a study of graft-versus-host responses after intestinal transplantation (dated by TCRdb to the early 2020s). Their antigens remain unidentified. The time point label of this sample denotes: cells obtained before transplantation from donor or recipient. Library preparation used the immunoSEQ multiplex PCR assay. Drawn from immuneACCESS, this table holds only the in-frame rearrangements with V and J called that TCRdb kept. Clones are partly lost; checked studies trace under half to an unresolved V gene and leave the rest unexplained. The sample yields approximately 130,000 clones; 90% to 95% were counted once. The ten largest clones represent around 0.16% of the sample. The source was unstimulated CD4+ T cells sorted from spleen or lymph node cells, collected before intestinal transplant. These receptors came from a human donor who received an intestinal transplant.

The rearrangement joins TRBV7-3 to TRBJ2-3, with D perhaps TRBD2 (5 bases). Germline-derived CDR1 and CDR2 are SGHTA and FQGTGA. V lost 4 bases to trimming and J lost 2 bases, with 10 bases between them. The CDR3 length is 14 residues. The CDR3 nucleotides are TGTGCCAGCAGCTCCGGACTGAACACAGATACGCAGTATTTT. This gives the protein CASSSGLNTDTQYF.

The chain couples TRBV7-2 to TRBJ2-7, with TRBD2 matching over 7 bases. The CDR3 contains 15 residues. Trimming at V came to 2 bases and at J to 5 bases, leaving 9 bases not matched to a gene. The germline gives CDR1 SGHTA, CDR2 FQGNSA. CDR3 protein: CASSLFNGGTNEQYF. The CDR3 DNA reads TGTGCCAGCAGCTTATTTAACGGGGGGACGAACGAGCAGTACTTC. The complete variable domain, with remaining parts taken from reference TRBV7-2 and TRBJ2-7, reads GAGVSQSPSNKVTEKGKDVELRCDPISGHTALYWYRQSLGQGLEFLIYFQGNSAPDKSGLPSDRFSAERTGGSVSTLTIQRTQQEDSAVYLCASSLFNGGTNEQYFGPGTRLTVT.